These 5 T cell receptor beta chains came from one sample sequenced in a study of PD-1 blockade in classical Hodgkin lymphoma. Every patient had relapsed following autologous stem cell transplantation, and cohorts differed in brentuximab vedotin exposure. Profiling relied on immunoSEQ multiplex PCR, and the TCRdb table lists in-frame clones only, not all of them. Of fewer than 25,000 clones in the sample, 77% were seen once. The sample was peripheral blood mononuclear cells (PBMCs), taken before the second cycle of nivolumab. All receptors come from a human donor with classical Hodgkin lymphoma.

The V gene is TRBV5-6, the J gene TRBJ1-1, with unresolved D. The germline CDR1 and CDR2 sequences are SGHDT and YYEEEE. V shed 1 base and J shed 7 bases, with 11 bases lying between them. The CDR3 covers 13 residues. CDR3 in amino acids: CASSLPGPREAFF. In nucleotides, the CDR3 is TGTGCCAGCAGCTTGCCCGGGCCGCGTGAAGCTTTCTTT.

The chain employs TRBV5-5 and TRBJ1-1; maybe TRBD1 (5 bases). Germline V gene lookup returns CDR1 SGHKS and CDR2 YYEKEE (reference sequence). The V gene lost 2 bases and the J gene lost 4 bases, with 12 bases spanning the gap. The CDR3 is made up of 14 amino acids. The CDR3 DNA follows: TGTGCCAGCAGCTTACAGGATTCTGGCACTGAAGCTTTCTTT. Protein: CASSLQDSGTEAFF. The full variable domain, its missing parts supplied by reference TRBV5-5 and TRBJ1-1, is DAGVTQSPTHLIKTRGQQVTLRCSPISGHKSVSWYQQVLGQGPQFIFQYYEKEERGRGNFPDRFSARQFPNYSSELNVNALLLGDSALYLCASSLQDSGTEAFFGQGTRLTVV.

V is TRBV13 and J is TRBJ2-5; 11 positions agree with TRBD2. Germline CDR1 reads PRHDT; CDR2 reads FYEKMQ (reference sequence). CDR3 length: 13 amino acids. The V and J ends lost 9 bases and 5 bases, in that order; junction bases with no gene match: 5. CDR3 residues: CASSGGARETQYF. The CDR3 nucleotides are TGTGCCAGTAGCGGGGGGGCCAGGGAGACCCAGTACTTC.

This chain joins TRBV29-1 and TRBJ2-4, with D hard to call. Trimming took off 4 bases at V and 2 bases at J, with 9 bases between the two ends. The CDR3 loop spans 13 amino acids. Per the germline V gene, CDR1 is SQVTM and CDR2 is ANQGSEA. Written as DNA, the CDR3 is TGCAGCGTTGCCCTAGGGACCAAAAACATTCAGTACTTC. Translated, it gives CSVALGTKNIQYF. The variable domain in full, completed from reference TRBV29-1 and TRBJ2-4, reads SAVISQKPSRDICQRGTSLTIQCQVDSQVTMMFWYRQQPGQSLTLIATANQGSEATYESGFVIDKFPISRPNLTFSTLTVSNMSPEDSSIYLCSVALGTKNIQYFGAGTRLSVL.

The chain couples TRBV5-6 to TRBJ2-7, with 13 nucleotides matching TRBD2. Germline CDR1 SGHDT, CDR2 YYEEEE. The length of the CDR3 is 18 residues. The V and J ends lost 0 bases and 2 bases, in that order; junction bases with no gene match: 8. The CDR3: CASSLVWTSGGRTYEQYF. The CDR3 bases are TGTGCCAGCAGCTTGGTTTGGACTAGCGGGGGTAGAACCTACGAGCAGTACTTC.